This TCR beta chain stems from a study of cytomegalovirus exposure and HLA in healthy donors (dated by TCRdb to the late 2010s). Broadly, across the study: According to an earlier analysis of 450 to 650 of the donors, 150 million to 200 million T cells yielded 117 million unique TCR beta sequences and less than 300 Gb of sequence data. The study profiled the T cell repertoires of 550 to 700 subjects by immunosequencing and related them to cytomegalovirus serostatus. To predict cytomegalovirus infection status, the study brought together high-throughput TCR immunosequencing, statistical association of individual TCRs with disease status, and machine learning. The study was designed to test whether signatures of past pathogen exposure could be identified by cataloging public T cell receptors. In an earlier analysis of 500 to 650 of the donors, high-throughput TCR beta sequencing was used to judge whether each TCR beta V gene segment behaved as functional or pseudogenic. Both class I and class II loci were covered by HLA typing, at four-digit resolution. An early release that covered some 630 HLA-typed donors contained about 300 gigabases of sequencing data and tens of millions of unique TCR sequences. The number of donors typed differed by locus, with about 629-630 for A, B, C, DRB1 and DQB1, about 500 for DQA1, under 610 for DPA1, and over 400 for DPB1. Of the approximately 400 genotyped donors, 81% fell in the genetic ancestry cluster associated with self-reported Caucasian donors. Among 300 to 450 genotyped donors of the cohort, an average of around 240,000 unique TCR beta nucleotide sequences were sequenced per donor, around 20% of them non-productive. Donor age, sex, ethnicity and CMV serostatus were compiled together with the repertoire data. Every discovery cohort repertoire had been produced on one sequencing platform. A later genetic analysis took genome-wide SNP genotypes for about three fifths of the 666 donors and used that subset as a discovery cohort. Besides the first cohort of some 670 subjects, a separate validation cohort made up of roughly 120 different subjects was used. A later analysis re-examined previously published TCR beta repertoires from hundreds of donors and added high-resolution HLA genotyping to investigate patterns of TCR occurrence. The later analysis used no new phenotypic data to find candidate immune exposures, relying instead on TCR beta sequences and their occurrence across donors. A handful of DR-DQ haplotypes were handled as single units for association and clustering because linkage in the cohort was strong. Overall results and qualifications from the work: When HLA alleles, especially DR and DQ, strongly co-occurred, attributing TCR associations to individual alleles was difficult. The sequencing pipeline was judged likely to have produced a cluster of highly shared sequence variants as a technical artifact. Because counts were too low, seventeen rarely observed V segments, including chromosome 9 orphons, were excluded from the earlier analysis of a few hundred of the donors. Linkage disequilibrium might explain the correlated functional status among segregating V segments, but an unknown experimental factor could not be ruled out. A later genetic analysis associated a missense DCLRE1C variant with V-gene and J-gene trimming of TCR beta chains, and an independent cohort replicated the association. It was suggested by the authors that the approach could potentially be generalized to other disease states and immunological phenotypes. Most CMV-associated TCR beta chains appeared to be HLA-restricted in a later analysis, and the HLA associations seemed to be driven largely by CMV exposure. Most TCR sequences were seen in very few donors, while some public TCRs were found in many individuals. A further reported finding was that TCR beta sequences accurately predicted the HLA-A and HLA-B alleles for most subjects in the first cohort. In an earlier analysis of about 550 of the donors, most TCR beta V segments were observed in productive rearrangements about 90% or about 30% of the time, broadly matching IMGT annotations. According to a later analysis, TCR association rates differed among HLA loci, with DRB1 alleles showing the most associated TCRs and HLA-C alleles showing the fewest. The classifier was reported to diagnose cytomegalovirus status with high specificity and sensitivity in both the original and validation cohorts. Roughly uniform sequencing depth across donors was assumed in presence/absence analyses, although this assumption may not hold. Specific HLA alleles were associated with around 18,000 TCR beta sequences at a false discovery rate of 0.05 in a later analysis. According to a later analysis, parvovirus B19, influenza, CMV and Epstein-Barr virus appeared linked to several top co-occurrence clusters. In a later analysis, HLA-associated TCR beta chains were found to be more clonally expanded and to have lower generation probabilities than equally common non-associated chains. The cohort was sequenced for TCR beta chains only, and without alpha or paired-chain data the features that could be detected were limited. HLA typing was unavailable for some donors at each locus, so association tests used only the typed subset. CMV serostatus was the only immune exposure information available for the cohort. The study gave a list of under 200 TCR beta chains associated with cytomegalovirus. In vitro tests confirmed that a few of the cytomegalovirus-associated TCR beta chains recognize cytomegalovirus antigens. Some IMGT-functional V segments, including TRBV6-2 and TRBV6-3, could not be told apart with the 87-base-pair reads, so those segments were excluded. According to a later genetic analysis, donors in an Asian-associated ancestry cluster had fewer N-insertions in productive TCRs than the approximately 610-donor mean.

Reading the germline V gene gives CDR1 SGDLS and CDR2 YYNGEE. Its CDR3 holds 14 amino acids, cysteine through phenylalanine. Only the CDR3 part of the read is kept: 42 bases, read in frame from the first base. Clipping removes 10 bases from V and 4 bases from J, with 10 as the unmatched junction base count. The cohort was made up of approximately 670 healthy bone marrow donors. At the time of sampling, every cohort member was nominally healthy, though immune exposures that went unrecorded were likely present. The donor tested CMV seronegative and was one of the 352 seronegative cohort members. A peripheral blood sample was collected from each donor, and TCR beta sequencing was performed on peripheral blood mononuclear cells. Genomic DNA was extracted from the blood cell samples with the Qiagen DNeasy Blood Extraction Kit. The library was made by the immunoSEQ multiplex PCR assay. For the multiplex PCR, a mixture combining 60 forward primers for TCR Vbeta segments and 13 reverse primers for TCR Jbeta segments was used. The CDR3 region of rearranged TCR beta genes was amplified from genomic DNA with a multiplex PCR assay. The amplified TCR beta libraries were sequenced on the Illumina HiSeq System as 87-base-pair reads. Concerning the study's data processing: In a later analysis, 70 million to 95 million unique TCR beta chains were counted across the approximately 640 repertoires, and around 10 million of these chains were shared by at least two donors. To remove PCR and sequencing errors, raw reads were error-corrected and collapsed into unique sequences using a nearest-neighbor algorithm that merged closely related sequences. Alignment of CDR3 sequences to IMGT reference sequences was used to assign V, D and J gene segments. For a sequence to be retained, a match of at least six nucleotides to both a V gene segment and a J gene segment was required. Rearrangements were classified as productive when the CDR3 lacked stop codons and remained in frame with V and J, and all other rearrangements were classified as non-productive. CDR3 was defined by IMGT convention, running from the second conserved V-encoded cysteine to the conserved J-encoded phenylalanine. In an earlier analysis of around 570 of the donors, sequences lacking an unambiguous match to a single V gene segment were excluded. In an earlier analysis of 587 of the donors, V segments were called functional above 56.7% productive rearrangements and were called segregating when the between-donor standard deviation exceeded 5%. A statistical classification framework was developed to diagnose cytomegalovirus status using the catalog of TCR beta chain sequences. In a later analysis, V and J genes were assigned by comparing TCR nucleotide sequences against IMGT/GENE-DB human TR gene sequences. Using the TCRdist pipeline, a later analysis assigned CDR3 sequences along with most-parsimonious VDJ recombination scenarios. In a later analysis, each TCR beta chain was defined by its CDR3 amino acid sequence together with its V-gene family, and reads lacking a unique V-gene family were excluded. A later analysis removed roughly 590 highly shared, low-generation-probability nucleotide sequences to deal with suspected cross-contamination and a sequencing artifact. A later analysis calculated a clonal expansion index for each public chain from normalized within-repertoire ranks of inferred template counts. A later analysis computed generation probabilities with a VDJ recombination model fitted to out-of-frame rearrangements, and checked the results against IGoR. In a later analysis, hypergeometric tests were used to score TCR-TCR, TCR-HLA and TCR-CMV co-occurrence, with a repertoire-size bias correction applied to TCR pairs. To estimate false discovery rates, a later analysis permuted the HLA or CMV assignments 20 times. In a later analysis, co-occurring TCRs were grouped using DBSCAN, with TCRdist sequence similarity added in when clustering inside HLA-allele-positive subsets. Repertoires with fewer than 30,000 or more than 120,000 public chains, plus five repertoires with anomalous nucleotide sharing, were excluded from co-occurrence clustering. TCRdb retrieved this table from immuneACCESS and kept in-frame rearrangements only. Not all clones are present; in checked studies, unresolved V genes account for under half, and no reason is known for the remainder. V and J calls plus clone size are reproduced from that table; the DNA served to infer D and trimming. The sample table holds a few hundred thousand clones, of which 80% to 95% were seen once. The ten largest clones capture 1.5% to 2% of the sample.

Details on this clone: Its antigen remains unidentified. Base qualities were left out, and no much larger clone turns up one base away.

The TCR sequence derives from a girl aged 2 to 10 in good health and CMV-seronegative. Sequenced material: PBMCs. The chain is made from TRBV9 and TRBJ1-2; the central 10 bases match TRBD1. The bases read TGTGCCCGACAGGACAGGGGGTGGGTCTATGGCTACACCTTC. It translates as CARQDRGWVYGYTF. Joined to the reference TRBV9 and TRBJ1-2 proteins, this CDR3 gives the full variable domain: DSGVTQTPKHLITATGQRVTLRCSPRSGDLSVYWYQQSLDQGLQFLIQYYNGEERAKGNILERFSAQQFPDLHSELNLSSLELGDSALYFCARQDRGWVYGYTFGSGTRLTVV.